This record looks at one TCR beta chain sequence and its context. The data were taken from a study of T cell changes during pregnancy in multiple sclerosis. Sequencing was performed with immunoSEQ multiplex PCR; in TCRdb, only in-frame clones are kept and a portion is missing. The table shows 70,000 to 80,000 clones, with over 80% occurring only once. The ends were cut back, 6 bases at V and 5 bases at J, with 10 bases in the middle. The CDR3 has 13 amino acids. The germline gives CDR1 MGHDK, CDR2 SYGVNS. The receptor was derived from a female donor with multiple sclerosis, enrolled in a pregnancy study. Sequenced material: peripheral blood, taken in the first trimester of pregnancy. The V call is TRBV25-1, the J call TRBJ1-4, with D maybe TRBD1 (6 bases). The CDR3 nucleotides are TGTGCCAGCAGGGGGCAGGGGAATGAAAAACTGTTTTTT. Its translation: CASRGQGNEKLFF.